Reported below is one TCR beta chain. Its antigen remains unknown. In TCRdb, the 5' RACE reads were re-called with MiXCR into one record per CDR3 protein. The sample lists approximately 300,000 distinct CDR3 sequences, around 6.8% occurring once. This record comes from a study of T cells after yellow fever vaccination. Points from the study as a whole: Although most clonotypes did not, a small share appeared in both CD4 and CD8 compartments.

This CDR3 is built from 16 residues. Looked up from germline, CDR1 is MNHNS and CDR2 is SASEGT. Trimming cost V 3 bases and J 0 bases, with 13 bases left between them. V is TRBV6-1 and J is TRBJ2-3; D remains ambiguous. The receptor comes from a young man who received the YFV17D yellow fever vaccine. This sample comprised PBMCs, obtained 45 days after the first yellow fever vaccination. The DNA of the CDR3 is TGTGCCAGCAGTGATCTGTCGATCACTAGCACAGATACGCAGTATTTT. It is translated as CASSDLSITSTDTQYF.